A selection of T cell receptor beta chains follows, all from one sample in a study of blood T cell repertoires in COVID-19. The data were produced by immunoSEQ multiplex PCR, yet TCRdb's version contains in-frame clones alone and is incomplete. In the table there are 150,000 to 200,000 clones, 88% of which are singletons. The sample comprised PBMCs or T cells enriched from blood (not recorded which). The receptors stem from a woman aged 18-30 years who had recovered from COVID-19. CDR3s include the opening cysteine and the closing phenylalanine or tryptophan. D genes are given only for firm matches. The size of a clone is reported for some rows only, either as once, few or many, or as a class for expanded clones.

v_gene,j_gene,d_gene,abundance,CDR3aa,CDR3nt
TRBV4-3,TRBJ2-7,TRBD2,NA,CASSQGGAYEQYF,TGCGCCAGCAGCCAGGGAGGGGCTTACGAGCAGTACTTC
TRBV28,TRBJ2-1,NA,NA,CASTRGGGSYNEQFF,TGTGCCAGCACCCGAGGCGGTGGCTCCTACAATGAGCAGTTCTTC
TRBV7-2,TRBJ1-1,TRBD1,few,CASSAIGTGGTEAFF,TGTGCCAGCAGCGCTATCGGGACAGGCGGCACTGAAGCTTTCTTT
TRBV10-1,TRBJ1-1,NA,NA,CASSGQMNTEAFF,TGCGCCAGCAGTGGACAGATGAACACTGAAGCTTTCTTT
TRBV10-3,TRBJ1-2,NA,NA,CAISGEGNYGYTF,TGTGCCATCAGTGGTGAGGGAAACTATGGCTACACCTTC
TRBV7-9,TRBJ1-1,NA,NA,CASSLAAGGRTEAFF,TGTGCCAGCAGCTTAGCTGCCGGGGGGCGCACTGAAGCTTTCTTT
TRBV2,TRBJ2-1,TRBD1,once,CASSVRDRRMDEQFF,TGTGCCAGCAGTGTCCGGGACAGGCGGATGGATGAGCAGTTCTTC
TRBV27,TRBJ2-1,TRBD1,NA,CASTPGTGAYNEQFF,TGTGCCAGCACCCCCGGGACAGGGGCATACAATGAGCAGTTCTTC
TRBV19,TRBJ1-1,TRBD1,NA,CASIPGQGPMDTEAFF,TGTGCCAGTATCCCCGGACAGGGCCCGATGGACACTGAAGCTTTCTTT
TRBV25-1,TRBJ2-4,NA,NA,CASSEREVNIQYF,TGTGCCAGCAGTGAGAGGGAGGTAAACATTCAGTACTTC
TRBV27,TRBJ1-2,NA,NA,CASSLSRGYGYTF,TGTGCCAGCAGTTTAAGTCGCGGCTATGGCTACACCTTC
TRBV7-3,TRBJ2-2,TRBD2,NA,CASSLFMSGGNTGELFF,TGTGCCAGCAGCTTATTCATGAGCGGGGGCAACACCGGGGAGCTGTTTTTT
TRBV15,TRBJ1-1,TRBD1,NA,CATSSRGLDTEAFF,TGTGCCACCAGTTCCAGGGGGCTGGACACTGAAGCTTTCTTT
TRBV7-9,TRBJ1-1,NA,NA,CASSLWGDDTEAFF,TGTGCCAGCAGCTTATGGGGGGATGACACTGAAGCTTTCTTT
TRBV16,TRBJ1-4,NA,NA,CASTPGRAEKLFF,TGTGCCAGCACCCCCGGGAGGGCTGAAAAACTGTTTTTT
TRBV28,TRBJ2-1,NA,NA,CASSSPQGGYNEQFF,TGTGCCAGCAGTTCCCCCCAGGGGGGTTACAATGAGCAGTTCTTC
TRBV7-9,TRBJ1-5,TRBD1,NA,CASSLATGVGQPQHF,TGTGCCAGCAGCTTAGCCACAGGGGTTGGGCAGCCCCAGCATTTT
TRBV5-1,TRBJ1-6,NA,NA,CASSSESNGPLHF,TGCGCCAGCAGCTCGGAATCGAACGGGCCCCTCCACTTT
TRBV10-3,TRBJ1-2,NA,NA,CAISEGRGLYGYTF,TGTGCCATCAGTGAGGGACGGGGTTTATATGGCTACACCTTC
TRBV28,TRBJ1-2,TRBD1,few,CASRGQGGDYGYTF,TGTGCCAGCAGGGGACAGGGAGGCGACTATGGCTACACCTTC
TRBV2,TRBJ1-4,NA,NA,CASSIRGGTDDEKLFF,TGTGCCAGCAGTATCCGAGGAGGTACAGACGATGAAAAACTGTTTTTT
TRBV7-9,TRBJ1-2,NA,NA,CASSTSLYGYTF,TGTGCCAGCAGCACGAGCCTCTATGGCTACACCTTC
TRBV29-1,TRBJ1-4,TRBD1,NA,CSVGQGVGEKLFF,TGCAGCGTCGGACAGGGGGTTGGAGAAAAACTGTTTTTT
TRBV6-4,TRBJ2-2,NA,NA,CASSDSPTREYTGELFF,TGTGCCAGCAGTGACTCACCCACAAGGGAGTACACCGGGGAGCTGTTTTTT
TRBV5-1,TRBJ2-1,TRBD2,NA,CASSLAVSGAYNEQFF,TGCGCCAGCAGCTTGGCGGTGAGCGGGGCCTACAATGAGCAGTTCTTC
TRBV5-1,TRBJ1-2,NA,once,CASMAGGSVNYGYTF,TGCGCCAGCATGGCGGGGGGAAGTGTTAACTATGGCTACACCTTC
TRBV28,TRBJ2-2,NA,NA,CASSPLGGNTGELFF,TGTGCCAGCAGCCCATTAGGAGGGAACACCGGGGAGCTGTTTTTT
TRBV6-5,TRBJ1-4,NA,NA,CASSPFANEKLFF,TGTGCCAGCAGCCCCTTTGCTAATGAAAAACTGTTTTTT
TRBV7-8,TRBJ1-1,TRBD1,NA,CASSPRQGKAFF,TGTGCCAGCAGCCCCCGACAGGGTAAAGCTTTCTTT
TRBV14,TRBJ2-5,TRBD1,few,CASSPAGGETQYF,TGTGCCAGCAGCCCCGCAGGGGGAGAGACCCAGTACTTC
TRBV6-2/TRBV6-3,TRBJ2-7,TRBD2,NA,CASSYFISVGGTDEQYF,TGTGCCAGCAGTTACTTCATCAGTGTGGGAGGGACGGACGAGCAGTACTTC
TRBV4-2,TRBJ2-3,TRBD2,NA,CASSQDITSGGAQDTQYF,TGTGCCAGCAGCCAAGATATAACTAGCGGGGGGGCACAAGATACGCAGTATTTT
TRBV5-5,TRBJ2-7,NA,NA,CASSLVAGGEQYF,TGTGCCAGCAGCTTGGTTGCCGGGGGTGAGCAGTACTTC
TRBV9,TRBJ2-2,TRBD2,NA,CASSQKLGTSRTGELFF,TGTGCCAGCAGCCAGAAACTCGGGACTAGCAGAACCGGGGAGCTGTTTTTT